The 28 T cell receptor beta chains in this list originate from one sample, sequenced in a study of blood T cell repertoires in COVID-19. Sequencing was performed with immunoSEQ multiplex PCR; in TCRdb, only in-frame clones are kept and a portion is missing. The data contain about 280,000 clones, 80% to 90% of them singletons. Sequenced material: peripheral blood. The receptors stem from a woman in her seventies with acute or convalescent COVID-19.

The chain recombines TRBV7-9 with TRBJ1-4; D remains unclear. The CDR3 covers 13 residues. Germline assignment: CDR1 SEHNR and CDR2 FQNEAQ (reference sequence). V was cut by 0 bases and J by 7 bases, with 6 bases left in between. The CDR3 DNA follows: TGTGCCAGCAGCTTAGCCCTTTTTGAAAAACTGTTTTTT. Its protein is CASSLALFEKLFF. The full variable domain, its missing parts supplied by reference TRBV7-9 and TRBJ1-4, is DTGVSQNPRHKITKRGQNVTFRCDPISEHNRLYWYRQTLGQGPEFLTYFQNEAQLEKSRLLSDRFSAERPKGSFSTLEIQRTEQGDSAMYLCASSLALFEKLFFGSGTQLSVL.

The chain is built from TRBV21-1 and TRBJ1-5; whether TRBD1, the table's D call, matches the DNA was not checked. TRBV21-1 is a known pseudogene. This CDR3 is 19 amino acids long. As DNA, the CDR3 is TGTGCCAGCAGCAAGGGCCCGGTGAAGGAAGTGGAAAGGAATCAGCCCCAGCATTTT. This translates into CASSKGPVKEVERNQPQHF.

The chain joins TRBV3-1 (or the pseudogene TRBV3-2) to TRBJ2-3, with 11 bases lining up with TRBD2. Trimming removed 1 base from V and 2 bases from J; junction bases left unmatched: 17. CDR3 size: 21 residues. Germline CDR1 is LGHDT and CDR2 is YNNKEL (reference sequence). In nucleotides, the CDR3 is TGTGCCAGCAGCCAAGCTCCTCCGGGACTAGCGGTGGGGTATTTCACAGATACGCAGTATTTT. It encodes CASSQAPPGLAVGYFTDTQYF.

This clone has just one count. The chain carries TRBV12-5 and TRBJ1-1; TRBD1 agrees at 7 bases. Germline lookup yields CDR1 LGHNT and CDR2 FRNRAP. V lost 7 bases and J lost 1; bases outside the gene matches: 6. There are 14 residues in the CDR3. This CDR3 reads CASVRGQSNTEAFF. DNA for the CDR3: TGTGCTAGTGTTCGGGGACAGTCGAACACTGAAGCTTTCTTT.

This clone was counted only a few times. This chain joins TRBV4-1 and TRBJ1-6; tentative D call: TRBD1 (6 bases). The CDR3 consists of 18 residues. V lost 4 bases to trimming and J lost 7 bases, with 23 bases between them. CDR1 MGHRA and CDR2 YSYEKL come from the germline V gene. This chain's CDR3 is CASSPTSQGTGGNSPLHF. Written as DNA, the CDR3 is TGCGCCAGCAGCCCTACGAGCCAGGGGACCGGCGGCAATTCACCCCTCCACTTT.

This clone was recorded a few times. The V gene is TRBV28, the J gene TRBJ1-6, with 8 bases matching TRBD1. The V segment lost 2 bases and the J segment 5 bases; nucleotides outside the gene matches: 2. The CDR3 spans 15 residues. Germline CDR1 is MDHEN and CDR2 is SYDVKM. The CDR3 reads CASSLEDRDNSPLHF. The CDR3 bases are TGTGCCAGCAGTTTAGAGGACAGGGATAATTCACCCCTCCACTTT.

The chain employs TRBV5-1 and TRBJ1-2; D not resolved. V gave up 4 bases and J gave up 3 bases, with 13 bases separating them. Per the germline V gene, CDR1 is SGHRS and CDR2 is YFSETQ. This CDR3 spans 14 amino acids. The CDR3 reads CASSNREADYGYTF. CDR3 in DNA: TGCGCCAGCAGCAACCGGGAGGCGGACTATGGCTACACCTTC.

The DNA of the CDR3 is TGCGCCAGCAGTGATTTCATTAGCGGGGGGGACACAGATACGCAGTATTTT. This gives the protein CASSDFISGGDTDTQYF. The chain has TRBV10-1 and TRBJ2-3; TRBD2 aligns across 11 bases. The CDR3 has 17 residues. The ends lost 3 bases at V and 2 bases at J; junction bases unmatched: 7. Germline assignment: CDR1 WNHNN and CDR2 SYGVQD (reference sequence).

V usage is TRBV6-5 and J usage is TRBJ1-1, with D possibly TRBD1 on 5 matching bases. In germline, CDR1 is MNHEY, CDR2 SVGAGI. CDR3 length: 15 amino acids. The ends were cut back, 8 bases at V and 1 base at J, with 17 bases in the middle. This chain's CDR3 is CASGPGGRTNTEAFF. The CDR3 DNA is TGTGCCAGCGGACCGGGGGGAAGGACGAACACTGAAGCTTTCTTT.

The chain carries TRBV29-1 and TRBJ2-5; weak D call: TRBD2 (5 bases). This CDR3 region has 14 residues. Trimming left V 6 bases short and J 4 bases short, with 18 bases between. Germline CDR1 SQVTM, CDR2 ANQGSEA. In nucleotides, the CDR3 is TGCAGCGTGACGGTGGGGAGTGGCCGAGAGACCCAGTACTTC. Translation: CSVTVGSGRETQYF.

Here the CDR3 DNA reads TGTGCCAGCACAACAGGGATGAGCGAAAAACTGTTTTTT. Amino acids: CASTTGMSEKLFF. The chain employs TRBV7-9 and TRBJ1-4; maybe TRBD1 (6 bases). The CDR3 runs 13 residues. Germline values: CDR1 SEHNR, CDR2 FQNEAQ (reference sequence). Trimming removed 7 bases from V and 8 bases from J, with 14 bases in between. The full variable domain, rest sourced from reference TRBV7-9 and TRBJ1-4, is DTGVSQNPRHKITKRGQNVTFRCDPISEHNRLYWYRQTLGQGPEFLTYFQNEAQLEKSRLLSDRFSAERPKGSFSTLEIQRTEQGDSAMYLCASTTGMSEKLFFGSGTQLSVL.

As to this clone: This sample also contains other DNA sequences that code for the same CDR3. The chain uses TRBV18 and TRBJ1-5; tentatively, D is TRBD1 (5 bases). The CDR3 runs to 13 residues. CDR1 is KGHSH and CDR2 is LQKENI in the germline V gene. Trimming stripped 3 bases from V and 4 bases from J, with 7 bases between. The CDR3 protein is CASSPDRNQPQHF. CDR3 DNA: TGTGCCAGCTCACCCGACAGAAATCAGCCCCAGCATTTT.

The chain is built from TRBV19 and TRBJ1-5; TRBD1 is a possible D gene (5 bases). CDR1 is LNHDA and CDR2 is SQIVND in the germline V gene (reference sequence). The CDR3 has 16 residues. Between the trimmed V and J ends, which lost 5 bases and 5 bases, there was a span of 19 bases. This CDR3 is CASSPTPQGSHQPQHF. The DNA of the CDR3 is TGTGCCAGTAGTCCTACCCCCCAGGGATCACATCAGCCCCAGCATTTT.

In its sample, this clone was seen a few times. The chain has TRBV6-1 and TRBJ1-2; 8 bases map to TRBD1. Per the germline V gene, CDR1 is MNHNS and CDR2 is SASEGT. This CDR3 spans 15 amino acids. The J segment lost 4 bases and the V segment lost 2 bases, leaving 6 bases of the junction unmatched. The DNA for the CDR3 is TGTGCCAGCAGTGAAATACAGGGGGGCAGCTATGGCTACACCTTC. This sequence encodes CASSEIQGGSYGYTF.

The J gene is TRBJ2-7, the V gene TRBV5-1; 8 bases are a match to TRBD1. J gave up 2 bases and V 2 bases, and 3 bases lay outside the gene matches. This CDR3 is 14 amino acids long. The germline V gene has CDR1 SGHRS and CDR2 YFSETQ. CDR3 protein: CASSFPDRAYEQYF. The CDR3 DNA sequence: TGCGCCAGCAGCTTTCCGGACAGGGCCTACGAGCAGTACTTC.

The chain recombines TRBV5-1 with TRBJ1-3, with TRBD1 matching 7 bases. Trimming removed 3 bases from V and 4 bases from J; junction bases left unmatched: 4. This CDR3 comprises 14 residues. CDR1 SGHRS and CDR2 YFSETQ come from the germline V gene. CDR3 coding DNA: TGCGCCAGCAGCTGGGACAGTCCCGGAAACACCATATATTTT. Encoded protein: CASSWDSPGNTIYF. Based on the CDR3 plus reference TRBV5-1 and TRBJ1-3, the full variable domain is KAGVTQTPRYLIKTRGQQVTLSCSPISGHRSVSWYQQTPGQGLQFLFEYFSETQRNKGNFPGRFSGRQFSNSRSEMNVSTLELGDSALYLCASSWDSPGNTIYFGEGSWLTVV.

V usage is TRBV19 and J usage is TRBJ1-5, with no clear D. Germline CDR1 LNHDA, CDR2 SQIVND (reference sequence). Trimming pared 4 bases from V and 2 bases from J, leaving 12 bases between. The CDR3 loop spans 15 amino acids. CDR3 sequence (DNA): TGTGCCAGTAGTACCCTCGGGGTGGGCAATCAGCCCCAGCATTTT. This codes for CASSTLGVGNQPQHF.

This clone was picked up a small number of times. The genes are TRBV5-5 and TRBJ1-4; TRBD1 might be the D (5 bases). Trimming pared 3 bases from V and 8 bases from J, leaving 17 bases between. This CDR3 spans 15 amino acids. CDR1 and CDR2 (germline): SGHKS, YYEKEE (reference sequence). The CDR3 DNA is TGTGCCAGCAGCTCCTGGGGCAGGGCCGCCGAAAAACTGTTTTTT. Encoded protein: CASSSWGRAAEKLFF.

This sequence joins TRBV4-1 and TRBJ2-2, with TRBD1 matching over 7 bases. The CDR3 contains 16 residues. CDR1 MGHRA and CDR2 YSYEKL come from the germline V gene. V gave up 6 bases and J gave up 4 bases; unmatched junction bases: 11. In DNA form, the CDR3 reads TGCGCCAGCAGTCTCGATCTGGACAGGTCCACCGGGGAGCTGTTTTTT. Translating gives CASSLDLDRSTGELFF.

V gene TRBV2 combines with J gene TRBJ1-5; the D is unclear. Germline V gene data show CDR1 as SNHLY and CDR2 as FYNNEI. Trimming took off 2 bases at V and 3 bases at J, with 11 bases between the two ends. The CDR3 is 15 residues long. Here the CDR3 reads CASSETAGYNQPQHF. The DNA of the CDR3 is TGTGCCAGCAGTGAAACGGCAGGCTACAATCAGCCCCAGCATTTT. The variable domain in full, completed from reference TRBV2 and TRBJ1-5, reads EPEVTQTPSHQVTQMGQEVILRCVPISNHLYFYWYRQILGQKVEFLVSFYNNEISEKSEIFDDQFSVERPDGSNFTLKIRSTKLEDSAMYFCASSETAGYNQPQHFGDGTRLSIL.

This clone has just a few counts. The gene calls are TRBV5-4 and TRBJ1-2; D remains ambiguous. The germline V gene has CDR1 SGHNT and CDR2 YYREEE (reference sequence). V dropped 7 bases and J dropped 2 bases, with 15 bases sitting between them. This CDR3 region has 14 residues. CDR3 sequence (DNA): TGTGCCAGCGGAGGCCCTAAGACGAACTATGGCTACACCTTC. Its translation is CASGGPKTNYGYTF.

The CDR3 nucleotides read TGTGCCAGCAGCTTTAGGACAGGGCGGAACACTGAAGCTTTCTTT. Its translation: CASSFRTGRNTEAFF. This rearrangement joins TRBV11-1 to TRBJ1-1; 8 bases agree with TRBD1. CDR3 length: 15 amino acids. Germline values: CDR1 SGHAT, CDR2 FQDESV (reference sequence). J gave up 1 base and V 3 bases, and 4 bases lay outside the gene matches. Using reference TRBV11-1 and TRBJ1-1 for the parts outside the CDR3, the full variable domain is EAEVAQSPRYKITEKSQAVAFWCDPISGHATLYWYRQILGQGPELLVQFQDESVVDDSQLPKDRFSAERLKGVDSTLKIQPAELGDSAMYLCASSFRTGRNTEAFFGQGTRLTVV.

This chain links TRBV5-4 with TRBJ2-7, with D possibly matching TRBD2 (6 bases). The CDR3 totals 14 residues. With 4 bases removed from V and 2 bases from J, the gap between germline ends came to 13 bases. In germline, CDR1 is SGHNT, CDR2 YYREEE (reference sequence). The CDR3 DNA reads TGTGCCAGCAGCGGGGGGACCAGTCCCTACGAGCAGTACTTC. Residues: CASSGGTSPYEQYF. Full variable domain (rest looked up from reference TRBV5-4 and TRBJ2-7): ETGVTQSPTHLIKTRGQQVTLRCSSQSGHNTVSWYQQALGQGPQFIFQYYREEENGRGNFPPRFSGLQFPNYSSELNVNALELDDSALYLCASSGGTSPYEQYFGPGTRLTVT.

The genes are TRBV3-1 (or the pseudogene TRBV3-2) and TRBJ2-1; TRBD2 agrees at 7 bases. The V gene end was trimmed by 0 bases and the J gene end by 7 bases; junction bases not matched to a gene: 9. The CDR3 spans 16 residues. The germline CDR1 and CDR2 sequences are LGHDT and YNNKEL (reference sequence). The CDR3 DNA sequence: TGTGCCAGCAGCCAAGATTGGCGGGGGTCGGGTAATGAGCAGTTCTTC. Translated: CASSQDWRGSGNEQFF.

The V gene is TRBV5-5, the J gene TRBJ2-1; 7 positions agree with TRBD1. Unmatched junction bases numbered 1, after V lost 4 bases and J lost 0 bases. The CDR3 has 14 amino acids. CDR1 is SGHKS and CDR2 is YYEKEE in the germline V gene (reference sequence). This CDR3 is CASSRQGSYNEQFF. Here the CDR3 DNA reads TGTGCCAGCAGCCGACAGGGCTCCTACAATGAGCAGTTCTTC.

The V gene is TRBV10-2, the J gene TRBJ2-2; 13 nucleotides match TRBD2. Germline CDR1 is WSHSY and CDR2 is SAAADI. The CDR3 loop spans 14 amino acids. The J segment lost 8 bases and the V segment lost 6 bases, leaving 3 bases of the junction unmatched. The CDR3 coding sequence is TGCGCCAGCAGAACTAGCGGGGGGGAGGGGGAGCTGTTTTTT. This encodes CASRTSGGEGELFF.

The genes are TRBV5-1 and TRBJ1-1; maybe TRBD1 (5 bases). The CDR3 length is 16 residues. V was pared by 0 bases and J by 8 bases, with 20 bases between. Germline CDR1 and CDR2: SGHRS and YFSETQ. The CDR3 loop reads CASSLEGDFIWGEAFF. The CDR3 DNA reads as TGCGCCAGCAGCTTGGAAGGGGACTTTATATGGGGAGAAGCTTTCTTT. The full variable domain, rest sourced from reference TRBV5-1 and TRBJ1-1, is KAGVTQTPRYLIKTRGQQVTLSCSPISGHRSVSWYQQTPGQGLQFLFEYFSETQRNKGNFPGRFSGRQFSNSRSEMNVSTLELGDSALYLCASSLEGDFIWGEAFFGQGTRLTVV.

J is TRBJ2-1 and V is TRBV11-2; the match to TRBD2 covers 10 bases. V dropped 4 bases and J dropped 7; count of bases not matched to a gene: 7. The germline CDR1 and CDR2 sequences are SGHAT and FQNNGV. The CDR3 is 15 amino acids. The CDR3, as DNA: TGTGCCAGCAGCTCCCGGGGACTAGCGCAAAATGAGCAGTTCTTC. Translated: CASSSRGLAQNEQFF. The full variable domain, rest sourced from reference TRBV11-2 and TRBJ2-1, is EAGVAQSPRYKIIEKRQSVAFWCNPISGHATLYWYQQILGQGPKLLIQFQNNGVVDDSQLPKDRFSAERLKGVDSTLKIQPAKLEDSAVYLCASSSRGLAQNEQFFGPGTRLTVL.